This TCR beta chain was profiled in a study of cytomegalovirus exposure and HLA in healthy donors. Assay: immunoSEQ multiplex PCR; the TCRdb copy retains only in-frame clones and omits some. The table has 200,000 to 250,000 clones, about nine tenths seen once. The germline V and J ends were trimmed by 3 bases and 3 bases, with 10 bases remaining between them. Looked up from germline, CDR1 is SGHRS and CDR2 is YFSETQ. This CDR3 contains 13 residues. This receptor was taken from a woman between 18 and 29 years old in good health and CMV-seronegative. This rearrangement joins TRBV5-1 to TRBJ2-7; no definite D call. The source material was PBMCs. CDR3 loop: CASSSDPGYEQYF. The CDR3 region has the DNA TGCGCCAGCAGCTCCGACCCAGGCTACGAGCAGTACTTC.